This TCR beta chain was documented in a study of cytomegalovirus exposure and HLA in healthy donors. The germline gives CDR1 SGHVS, CDR2 FQNEAQ. V lost 0 bases to trimming and J lost 6 bases; unmatched junction nucleotides: 0. CDR3 length equals 13 residues. A multiplex PCR was run with 60 Vbeta primers and 13 Jbeta primers. The repertoire was sequenced with immunoSEQ multiplex PCR; TCRdb's copy has only in-frame clones and lacks some. The data show approximately 140,000 clones, roughly 87% seen once. The sequence came from a woman aged 35 to 49 in good health and CMV-seronegative. J is TRBJ2-3 and V is TRBV7-8, with 7 bases that match TRBD2. The sample taken for sequencing was PBMCs. CDR3 in amino acids: CASSLAGGDTQYF. The CDR3 bases are TGTGCCAGCAGCTTAGCGGGGGGGGATACGCAGTATTTT.